This T cell receptor beta chain comes out of a study of tumor-infiltrating lymphocytes in primary liver carcinoma (dated by TCRdb to between 2016 and 2019). Describing the broader study: Of the five patients (three men and two women, aged 30 to 69 years), four had hepatocellular carcinoma and one had combined HCC and intrahepatic cholangiocarcinoma. The five patients had tumors staged T1-T3 N0M0, with maximum diameters ranging from about 4.2 to 10 cm. Roughly 3.65 to 7.5 million productive TCRbeta reads were obtained per sample, and no significant difference in read depth was found between tissue types. The study combined TCRbeta repertoire sequencing, expression microarrays and whole-exome sequencing across five regions of each liver tumor, with adjacent normal tissue and blood. A total of 35 specimens from 5 patients went through TCRbeta repertoire sequencing, namely 25 tumor regions, 5 adjacent noncancerous liver tissues and 5 peripheral blood samples. To link TCRbeta repertoire diversity with the local molecular phenotype, the roughly 26 tumor region samples were profiled using Agilent mRNA microarrays. Reproducibility between technical replicate repertoires was high, with correlation coefficients above 0.98 and mean shared-clone rates about 0.89.

Regarding this clonotype: The antigen this receptor binds is unknown. An end of the junction differs from the germline gene, which may be a read error.

Paper-wide results and their limitations: Bulk unsorted samples precluded comparing CD4+ and CD8+ T cell repertoires. The top 250 clones accounted for a significantly greater share of the repertoire in tumors than in blood (p = 0.039). Just about 7.5-24% of top clones turned up in all five regions of a tumor, which suggests spatial heterogeneity among tumor-infiltrating T cells. Because only the TCR beta chain was sequenced and unpaired alpha chains were not captured, true repertoire diversity is likely underestimated. With just 4 or 5 patients in the study, the authors point out that the findings should be validated in a larger study. Consistent with antigen-driven expansion, pairs of tumor regions showed higher repertoire overlap (mean about 36%) than either tumor-adjacent pairs (around 17%) or tumor-blood pairs (roughly 15%).

Without any cell sorting, total RNA and DNA were extracted together from around 20-30 mg of bulk tissue using the AllPrep DNA/RNA mini kit. Surgical resection was performed in China between November 2015 and 2016 on four to six patients with histopathologically diagnosed primary liver carcinoma. Chronic HBV infection was present in the patients, and the patients were treatment-naive at sampling. Each tumor was sampled at five spatially separated regions: the superior, inferior, left-lateral and right-lateral poles and the tumor centre. More than 90% viable tumor cells were found by histology in every tumor sample. Each fresh piece of tumor and adjacent tissue was cut in two, with one half stored in RNAlater at -80 degrees C and the other half sent for histology. Starting from 450 to 500 ng total RNA, TCRbeta-specific cDNA was produced by reverse transcription with a constant-region primer and ProtoScript II reverse transcriptase. Construction of the TCRbeta libraries relied on three nested rounds of multiplex PCR, following a slightly modified ARM-PCR procedure. Each of the first two PCR rounds ran for around 11 cycles using multiplex TRBV1-TRBV30 forward primers together with a Cbeta reverse primer. Sample barcodes and Illumina adapters were added in a final 25-cycle PCR using Deep VentR polymerase. Before sequencing, amplicons between 200 and 500 bp were purified from gel using a QIAquick gel extraction kit. An Illumina HiSeq 2500 was used to sequence the TCRbeta amplicons, generating 250-bp paired-end reads. The original pipeline was this. To recover full CDR3 sequences, reads were quality-trimmed using Trimmomatic v0.33 and paired reads were then merged using FLASH v1.2.11. MiGEC v1.2.1b assigned V, D and J germline segments to the rearranged TCRbeta sequences. Clonotype statistics and Shannon-Wiener diversity indices were computed with VDJtools v1.0.0. Except for diversity analysis, only each sample's 250 most abundant clonotypes were used in subsequent analyses to reduce sampling bias. TCRdb passed the public sequencing reads through fastp at Q25 and MiXCR, retaining productive beta sequences. Duplicate CDR3 protein sequences are folded into a single record with the most common DNA and genes. None of the V and J calls come from the authors' own analysis; TCRdb made them. The sample records about 74,000 distinct CDR3 sequences, nearly 70% of which are singletons. The ten largest clones add up to about a quarter of the sample.

There are 14 amino acids in the CDR3, from cysteine to phenylalanine inclusive. The CDR3 DNA has 42 bases and is translated from base 1. From the germline V gene, CDR1 is ENHRY and CDR2 is SYGVKD. The V gene is TRBV10-3 and the J gene is TRBJ2-5; the D gene is tentatively TRBD1 or TRBD2, each matching 5 bases. Sequencing was performed on liver tumor tissue from sampling region 4. This specimen's cell subset or site label, per the study, means: tumor region T4, right-lateral pole. The TCR comes from a man aged 35 to 55 with primary liver carcinoma and hepatitis B virus infection. The DNA reads TGTGCCATCAGCCCAGGAGGCGGACAAGAGACCCAATACTTC. Its protein reads: CAISPGGGQETQYF.